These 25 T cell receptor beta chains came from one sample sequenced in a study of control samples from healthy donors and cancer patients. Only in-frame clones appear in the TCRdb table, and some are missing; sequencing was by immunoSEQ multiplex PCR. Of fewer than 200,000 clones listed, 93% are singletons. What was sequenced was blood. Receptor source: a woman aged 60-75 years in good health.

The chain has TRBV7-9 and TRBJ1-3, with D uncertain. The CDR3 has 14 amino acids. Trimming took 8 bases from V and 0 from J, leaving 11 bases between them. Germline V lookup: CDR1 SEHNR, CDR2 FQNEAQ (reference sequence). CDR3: CASEGFSSGNTIYF. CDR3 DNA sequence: TGTGCCAGCGAAGGGTTCAGCTCTGGAAACACCATATATTTT.

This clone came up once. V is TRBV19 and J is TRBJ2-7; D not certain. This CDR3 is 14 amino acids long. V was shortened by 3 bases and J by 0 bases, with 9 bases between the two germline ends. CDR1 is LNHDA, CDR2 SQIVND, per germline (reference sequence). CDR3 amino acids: CASSIWSNSYEQYF. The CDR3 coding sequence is TGTGCCAGTAGTATTTGGAGCAACTCCTACGAGCAGTACTTC.

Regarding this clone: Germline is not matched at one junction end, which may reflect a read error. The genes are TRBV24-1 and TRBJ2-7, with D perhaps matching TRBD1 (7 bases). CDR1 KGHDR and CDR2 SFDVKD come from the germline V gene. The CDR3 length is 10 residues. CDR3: CATSDRDGTW. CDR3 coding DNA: TGTGCCACCAGCGACAGGGACGGGACTTGG.

The CDR3, as DNA: TGTGCCAGCAGCTCTGGGGGACGGGTTAATTCACCCCTCCACTTT. Translating gives CASSSGGRVNSPLHF. The chain couples TRBV5-6 to TRBJ1-6; possibly TRBD1 for D (5 bases). Germline CDR1 is SGHDT and CDR2 is YYEEEE. V was cut by 3 bases and J by 6 bases, with 13 bases left in between. This CDR3 is built from 15 residues.

In DNA form, the CDR3 reads TGTGCCAGCAGCTTATTTGGGACAGAAAAGTCTGAAGCTTTCTTT. It translates to CASSLFGTEKSEAFF. The V and J genes are TRBV7-2 and TRBJ1-1; TRBD1 matches 7 bases. Germline CDR1 reads SGHTA; CDR2 reads FQGNSA. There are 15 residues in the CDR3. V lost 2 bases, J lost 6 bases, and 9 bases stayed unmatched.

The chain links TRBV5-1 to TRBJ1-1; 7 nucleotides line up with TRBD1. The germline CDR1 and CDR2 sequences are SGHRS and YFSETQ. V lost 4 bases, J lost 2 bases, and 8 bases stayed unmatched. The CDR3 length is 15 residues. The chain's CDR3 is CASSPGTAENTEAFF. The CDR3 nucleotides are TGCGCCAGCAGCCCCGGGACAGCCGAAAACACTGAAGCTTTCTTT.

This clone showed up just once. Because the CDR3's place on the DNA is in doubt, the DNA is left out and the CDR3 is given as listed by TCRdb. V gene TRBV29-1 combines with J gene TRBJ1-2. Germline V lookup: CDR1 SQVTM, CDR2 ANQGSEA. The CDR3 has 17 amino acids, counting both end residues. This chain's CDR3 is CSLYEIGTYKCNYGYTF.

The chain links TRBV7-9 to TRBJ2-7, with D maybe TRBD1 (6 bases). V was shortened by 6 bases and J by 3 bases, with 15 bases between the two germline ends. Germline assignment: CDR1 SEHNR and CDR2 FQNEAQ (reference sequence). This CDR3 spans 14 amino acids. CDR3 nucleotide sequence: TGTGCCAGCAGTCAACAGGGTGGAGACTACGAGCAGTACTTC. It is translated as CASSQQGGDYEQYF.

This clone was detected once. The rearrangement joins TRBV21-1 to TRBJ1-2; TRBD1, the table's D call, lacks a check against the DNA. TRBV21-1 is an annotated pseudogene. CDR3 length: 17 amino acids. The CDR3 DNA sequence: TGTGCCAGCAGCAAATGGAGGACAGGGGGTGTAGGCTATGGCTACACCTTC. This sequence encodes CASSKWRTGGVGYGYTF.

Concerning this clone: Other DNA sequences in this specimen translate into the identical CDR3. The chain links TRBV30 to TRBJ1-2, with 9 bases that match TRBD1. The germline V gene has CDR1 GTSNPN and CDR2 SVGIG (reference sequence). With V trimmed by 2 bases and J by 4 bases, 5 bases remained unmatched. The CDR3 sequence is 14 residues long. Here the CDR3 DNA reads TGTGCCTGGAGTCCGGACAGGGGAAGCTATGGCTACACCTTC. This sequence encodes CAWSPDRGSYGYTF.

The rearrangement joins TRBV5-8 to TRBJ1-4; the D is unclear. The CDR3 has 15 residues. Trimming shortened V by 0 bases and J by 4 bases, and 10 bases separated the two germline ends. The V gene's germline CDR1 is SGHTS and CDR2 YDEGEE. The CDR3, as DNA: TGTGCCAGCAGCTTGGGTACAGTAAATAATGAAAAACTGTTTTTT. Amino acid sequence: CASSLGTVNNEKLFF.

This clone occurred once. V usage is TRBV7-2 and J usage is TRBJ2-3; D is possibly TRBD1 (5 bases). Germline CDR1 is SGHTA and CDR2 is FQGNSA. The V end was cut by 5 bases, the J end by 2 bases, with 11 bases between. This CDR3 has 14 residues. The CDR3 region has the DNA TGTGCCAGCAGCCCGCGACAGCCCACAGATACGCAGTATTTT. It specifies CASSPRQPTDTQYF. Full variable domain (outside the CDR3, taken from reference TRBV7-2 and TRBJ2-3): GAGVSQSPSNKVTEKGKDVELRCDPISGHTALYWYRQSLGQGLEFLIYFQGNSAPDKSGLPSDRFSAERTGGSVSTLTIQRTQQEDSAVYLCASSPRQPTDTQYFGPGTRLTVL.

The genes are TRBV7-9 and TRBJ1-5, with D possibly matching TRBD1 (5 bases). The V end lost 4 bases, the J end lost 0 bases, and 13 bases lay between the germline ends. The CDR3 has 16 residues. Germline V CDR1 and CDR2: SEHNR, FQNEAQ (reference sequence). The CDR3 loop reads CASSSIWDGSNQPQHF. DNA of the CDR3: TGTGCCAGCAGCTCAATTTGGGACGGTAGCAATCAGCCCCAGCATTTT.

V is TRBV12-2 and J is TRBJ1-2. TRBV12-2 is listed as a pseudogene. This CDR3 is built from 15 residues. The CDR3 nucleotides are TGTGCAAGTCGCTTAGCGGCAGCCGCTAACTATGGCTACACCTTC. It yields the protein CASRLAAAANYGYTF.

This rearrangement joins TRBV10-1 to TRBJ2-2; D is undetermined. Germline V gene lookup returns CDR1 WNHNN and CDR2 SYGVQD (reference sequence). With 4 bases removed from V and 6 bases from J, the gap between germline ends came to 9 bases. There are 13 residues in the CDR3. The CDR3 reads CASSVFGAGELFF. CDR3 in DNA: TGCGCCAGCAGTGTTTTTGGGGCCGGGGAGCTGTTTTTT.

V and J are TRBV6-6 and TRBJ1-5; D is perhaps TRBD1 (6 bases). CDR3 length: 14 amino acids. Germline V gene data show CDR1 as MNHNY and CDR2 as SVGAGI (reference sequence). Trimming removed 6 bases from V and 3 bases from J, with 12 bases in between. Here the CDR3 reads CASSPDSTNQPQHF. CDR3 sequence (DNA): TGTGCCAGCAGCCCGGACAGTACCAATCAGCCCCAGCATTTT.

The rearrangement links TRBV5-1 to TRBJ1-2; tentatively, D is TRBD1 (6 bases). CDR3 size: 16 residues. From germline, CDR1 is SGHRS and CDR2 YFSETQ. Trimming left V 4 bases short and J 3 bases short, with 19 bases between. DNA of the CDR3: TGCGCCAGCAGCCCTCTCGGCCAGGGGCTTGACTATGGCTACACCTTC. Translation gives CASSPLGQGLDYGYTF.

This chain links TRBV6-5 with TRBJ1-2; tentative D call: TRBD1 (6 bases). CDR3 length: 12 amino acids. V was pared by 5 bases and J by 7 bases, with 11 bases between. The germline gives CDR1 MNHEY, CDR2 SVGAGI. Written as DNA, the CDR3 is TGTGCCAGCAGTCCACAGGGAACTGGCTACACCTTC. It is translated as CASSPQGTGYTF.

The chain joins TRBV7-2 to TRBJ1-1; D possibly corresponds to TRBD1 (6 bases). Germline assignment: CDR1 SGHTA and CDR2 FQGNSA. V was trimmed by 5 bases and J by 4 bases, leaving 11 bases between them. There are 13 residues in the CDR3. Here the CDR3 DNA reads TGTGCCAGCAGCCCCTACAGGGCCACTGAAGCTTTCTTT. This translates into CASSPYRATEAFF.

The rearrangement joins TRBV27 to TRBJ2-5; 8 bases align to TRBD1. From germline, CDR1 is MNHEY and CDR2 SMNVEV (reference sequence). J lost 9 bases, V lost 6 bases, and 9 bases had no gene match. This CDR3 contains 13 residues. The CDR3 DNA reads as TGTGCCAGCAGCAAGCAGGGGGCCCTTTCCCAGTACTTC. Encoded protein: CASSKQGALSQYF.

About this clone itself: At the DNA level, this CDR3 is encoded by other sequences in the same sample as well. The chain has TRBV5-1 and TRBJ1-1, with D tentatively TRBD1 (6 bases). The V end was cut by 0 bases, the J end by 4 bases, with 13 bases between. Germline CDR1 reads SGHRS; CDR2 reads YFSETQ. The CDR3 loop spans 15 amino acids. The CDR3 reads CASSLVGGLGTEAFF. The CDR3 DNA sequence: TGCGCCAGCAGCTTGGTGGGGGGGCTGGGCACTGAAGCTTTCTTT.

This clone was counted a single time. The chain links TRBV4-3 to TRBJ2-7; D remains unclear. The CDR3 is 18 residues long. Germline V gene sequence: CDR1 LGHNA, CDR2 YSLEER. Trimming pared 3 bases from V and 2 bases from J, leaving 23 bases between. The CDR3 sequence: CASSQGTRASRITYEQYF. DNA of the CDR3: TGCGCCAGCAGCCAGGGCACCCGGGCAAGTAGGATCACCTACGAGCAGTACTTC.

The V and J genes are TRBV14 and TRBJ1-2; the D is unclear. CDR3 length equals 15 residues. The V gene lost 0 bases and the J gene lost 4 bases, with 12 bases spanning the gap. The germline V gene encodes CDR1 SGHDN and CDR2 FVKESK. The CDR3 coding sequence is TGTGCCAGCAGCCAAGATCTACGGGGTGGCTATGGCTACACCTTC. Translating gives CASSQDLRGGYGYTF.

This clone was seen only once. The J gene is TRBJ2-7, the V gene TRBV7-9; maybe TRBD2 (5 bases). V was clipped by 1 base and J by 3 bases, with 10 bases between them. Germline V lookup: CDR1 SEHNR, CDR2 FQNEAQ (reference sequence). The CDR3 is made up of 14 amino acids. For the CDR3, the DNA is TGTGCCAGCAGCTTAGGAGACGGGGTCTACGAGCAGTACTTC. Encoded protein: CASSLGDGVYEQYF.

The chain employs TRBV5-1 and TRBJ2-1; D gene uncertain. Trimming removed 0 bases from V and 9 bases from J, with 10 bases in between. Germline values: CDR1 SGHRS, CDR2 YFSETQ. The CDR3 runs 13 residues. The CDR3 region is CASSLGLLGEQFF. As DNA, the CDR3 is TGCGCCAGCAGCTTGGGTCTGCTCGGTGAGCAGTTCTTC.